This T cell receptor beta chain was sequenced in a study of blood T cell repertoires in COVID-19. Looking at the study overall: In each case, the material was cDNA or gDNA derived from T cells, B-cell-depleted T cells, or PBMCs.

This clone has a handful of counts. As originally analysed: Scientists estimated how many nucleated cells there were by amplifying reference gene primers. Assay: immunoSEQ multiplex PCR; the TCRdb copy retains only in-frame clones and omits some. D and trimming were read from the DNA, whereas the V and J calls and clone size are those reported in that table. In the table there are roughly 200,000 clones, over 80% of which are singletons. CDR3 length equals 13 residues. Losses at the gene ends were 10 bases for V and 7 bases for J; bases not matched to a gene: 8. From germline, CDR1 is MNHEY and CDR2 SVGAGI.

V and J are TRBV6-5 and TRBJ1-4, with 8 bases identical to TRBD1. The sequence came from a woman between 35 and 50 years old with COVID-19, enrolled during active disease. Sequencing input: peripheral blood. CDR3 protein: CATSRGRREKLFF. The CDR3 nucleotides are TGTGCCACCTCCAGGGGGCGCCGTGAAAAACTGTTTTTT.